This passage covers 8 T cell receptor beta chains from one sample sequenced in a study of shared clonotypes between healthy human individuals (dated by TCRdb to 2020 to 2022). The library was prepared using the immunoSEQ multiplex PCR assay. TCRdb's version of the immuneACCESS table is confined to in-frame rearrangements and falls short of the full clone set. An unresolved V gene accounts for under half of the shortfall where checked; the remainder is of unknown origin. The sample has 950,000 to 1,300,000 clones on record, about 80% of them singletons. The ten largest account for 1.4% of the sample. The sequenced material came from memory CD4+ T cells sorted from blood. This specimen's cell subset or site label, per the study, means: CD45RA-negative fraction. These receptors all stem from a man between 18 and 29 years old in good health.

This sequence joins TRBV5-8 and TRBJ2-6; 9 bases line up with TRBD2. Per germline, CDR1 SGHTS and CDR2 YDEGEE. This CDR3 is 17 amino acids long. The ends lost 6 bases at V and 4 bases at J; junction bases unmatched: 11. This CDR3 is CASKSREGSLGANVLTF. CDR3 nucleotide sequence: TGTGCCAGCAAGTCGCGGGAGGGGTCTCTCGGGGCCAACGTCCTGACTTTC.

The rearrangement uses TRBV11-2 and TRBJ2-6; the match to TRBD1 covers 8 bases. CDR3 length equals 18 residues. V lost 3 bases to trimming and J lost 0 bases; unmatched junction nucleotides: 7. Germline V gives CDR1 SGHAT, CDR2 FQNNGV. CDR3 sequence: CASSFGQGAPSGANVLTF. In nucleotides, the CDR3 is TGTGCCAGCAGCTTCGGGCAGGGGGCCCCCTCTGGGGCCAACGTCCTGACTTTC. The full variable domain, rest sourced from reference TRBV11-2 and TRBJ2-6, is EAGVAQSPRYKIIEKRQSVAFWCNPISGHATLYWYQQILGQGPKLLIQFQNNGVVDDSQLPKDRFSAERLKGVDSTLKIQPAKLEDSAVYLCASSFGQGAPSGANVLTFGAGSRLTVL.

The chain combines TRBV5-1 with TRBJ1-2; 9 nucleotides agree with TRBD1. Germline V lookup: CDR1 SGHRS, CDR2 YFSETQ. The V segment lost 4 bases and the J segment 8 bases; nucleotides outside the gene matches: 21. CDR3 length: 18 residues. This CDR3 reads CASSALPSPGQGMGGYTF. The CDR3 DNA reads TGCGCCAGCAGCGCCCTCCCCTCACCGGGACAGGGAATGGGGGGCTACACCTTC.

This clone has just one count. The chain has TRBV6-6 and TRBJ2-7; the D is unclear. CDR3 length: 13 amino acids. V was shortened by 6 bases and J by 6 bases, with 15 bases between the two germline ends. Germline V gene lookup returns CDR1 MNHNY and CDR2 SVGAGI (reference sequence). The CDR3: CASSLKFGSEQYF. DNA of the CDR3: TGTGCCAGCAGCCTAAAATTCGGCTCCGAGCAGTACTTC.

The count of this clone is one. The rearrangement uses TRBV10-3 and TRBJ1-2, with a possible D match to TRBD1 (5 bases). Germline V gene lookup returns CDR1 ENHRY and CDR2 SYGVKD. V lost 4 bases and J 2 bases, leaving 11 bases between the germline ends. This CDR3 region has 14 residues. The DNA of the CDR3 is TGTGCCATCAGTGCGGGACTCCAGAACTATGGCTACACCTTC. As protein: CAISAGLQNYGYTF.

J is TRBJ2-5 and V is TRBV28; D might be TRBD1 (5 bases). The CDR3 length is 15 residues. V lost 7 bases and J 2 bases, leaving 17 bases between the germline ends. The germline V gene has CDR1 MDHEN and CDR2 SYDVKM. The CDR3 sequence: CASNSQGANQETQYF. In DNA, the CDR3 is TGTGCCAGCAATTCGCAGGGTGCCAATCAAGAGACCCAGTACTTC.

This clone has only a few counts. The V call is TRBV7-2, the J call TRBJ1-4; D possibly corresponds to TRBD1 (6 bases). CDR3 size: 14 residues. Germline CDR1 reads SGHTA; CDR2 reads FQGNSA. V dropped 6 bases and J dropped 6 bases, with 14 bases sitting between them. CDR3: CASSLPGVDEKLFF. CDR3 coding DNA: TGTGCCAGCAGTCTTCCAGGGGTGGATGAAAAACTGTTTTTT.

The sample holds a few counts of this clone. This chain uses TRBV30 with TRBJ1-2; D is unresolved. CDR1 and CDR2 (germline): GTSNPN, SVGIG (reference sequence). V was trimmed by 3 bases and J by 2 bases, leaving 13 bases between them. The CDR3 loop spans 14 amino acids. CDR3: CAWSGPRRNYGYTF. The CDR3 DNA reads as TGTGCCTGGAGCGGCCCTAGGCGGAACTATGGCTACACCTTC. The whole variable domain, filled in from reference TRBV30 and TRBJ1-2, reads SQTIHQWPATLVQPVGSPLSLECTVEGTSNPNLYWYRQAAGRGLQLLFYSVGIGQISSEVPQNLSASRPQDRQFILSSKKLLLSDSGFYLCAWSGPRRNYGYTFGSGTRLTVV.